This T cell receptor (beta chain) was sequenced in a study of cytomegalovirus exposure and HLA in healthy donors. The study ran its PCR with 60 Vbeta and 13 Jbeta primers. The protocol was immunoSEQ multiplex PCR, while the TCRdb copy is restricted to in-frame clones and leaves out a portion. In the table there are tens of thousands of clones, about 73% of which are singletons. As concerns this clone: Other DNA sequences in this sample translate to the same CDR3.

The CDR3 covers 15 residues. Germline V gives CDR1 SGDLS, CDR2 YYNGEE. The J segment lost 8 bases and the V segment lost 2 bases, leaving 3 bases of the junction unmatched. The chain links TRBV9 to TRBJ2-1; 14 bases map to TRBD2. The sequenced sample consisted of PBMCs. The receptor was derived from a woman in her forties in good health and CMV-seropositive. Written as DNA, the CDR3 is TGTGCCAGCAGCGTTGGGGGACTAGCGGGAGATGAGCAGTTCTTC. Encoded protein: CASSVGGLAGDEQFF. The full variable domain, rest sourced from reference TRBV9 and TRBJ2-1, is DSGVTQTPKHLITATGQRVTLRCSPRSGDLSVYWYQQSLDQGLQFLIQYYNGEERAKGNILERFSAQQFPDLHSELNLSSLELGDSALYFCASSVGGLAGDEQFFGPGTRLTVL.